Shown below are 3 T cell receptor beta chains from a single sample sequenced in a study of T cell responses to AZD1222 COVID-19 vaccine. Produced via immunoSEQ multiplex PCR; TCRdb's table is partial and in-frame only. The data hold about 83,000 clones, with approximately 83% observed a single time. This sample comprised peripheral blood, obtained 28 days after the second AZD1222 dose. The origin of the receptors is an adult who received the AZD1222 COVID-19 vaccine.

The chain combines TRBV6-5 with TRBJ2-2; a weak D match, TRBD2 (5 bases). The CDR3 covers 16 residues. The ends were cut back, 2 bases at V and 5 bases at J, with 15 bases in the middle. Germline CDR1 reads MNHEY; CDR2 reads SVGAGI. This CDR3 reads CASSYDSNPGTGELFF. As DNA, the CDR3 is TGTGCCAGCAGTTACGATTCGAACCCGGGGACCGGGGAGCTGTTTTTT.

The CDR3 here is CASSVAGGNYEQYF. The DNA for the CDR3 is TGTGCCAGCAGCGTAGCAGGGGGGAACTACGAGCAGTACTTC. J is TRBJ2-7 and V is TRBV9, with D possibly TRBD1 on 7 matching bases. The CDR3 totals 14 residues. Trimming cost V 0 bases and J 3 bases, with 10 bases left between them. The V gene's germline CDR1 is SGDLS and CDR2 YYNGEE.

The J gene is TRBJ2-7, the V gene TRBV7-2; D may be TRBD1 (6 bases). The CDR3 is 17 residues long. The V end was cut by 0 bases, the J end by 4 bases, with 19 bases between. The germline V gene encodes CDR1 SGHTA and CDR2 FQGNSA. In DNA, the CDR3 is TGTGCCAGCAGCTTAGCCCACAGGGTTGGAATGGGATACGAGCAGTACTTC. Protein sequence: CASSLAHRVGMGYEQYF.